These T cell receptor beta chains were read from a single sample in a study of T-cell memory formation after mild COVID-19. Each CDR3 protein gets one entry after TCRdb re-called the 5' RACE reads with MiXCR. The sample carries roughly 310,000 distinct CDR3 sequences, approximately 15% recorded once. The specimen sequenced was PBMCs or a T cell subset sorted from them (not recorded which). The receptor set was obtained from a man aged 18 to 29 who had mild COVID-19 (a few samples of this study predate the infection). Cell type and time point are not known. CDR3s leave out the opening cysteine and the closing phenylalanine or tryptophan. The D gene is left open where the match is weak. Clone size is shown for a subset of rows, as once, few, many or a class of expanded clone.

>.|TRBJ1-1|many|TRBV5-6
ASSFQGHRPNTEAF
>TRBD1|TRBJ2-3|few|TRBV7-2
ASSLRRTGGDTQY
>.|TRBJ2-5|.|TRBV20-1
SASKGVNQETQY
>TRBD1|TRBJ1-2|few|TRBV11-2
ASSPGTGNHGYT
>TRBD1|TRBJ2-2|.|TRBV10-1
ASTGQGGQGTGELF
>TRBD1|TRBJ1-4|few|TRBV6-5
ASAGTANEKLF
>.|TRBJ2-4|.|TRBV29-1
SVVPGAKNIQY
>TRBD2|TRBJ2-3|few|TRBV3-1
ASSQNGLDADTQY
>.|TRBJ1-5|.|TRBV24-1
ATTRGYNQPQH
>.|TRBJ1-1|many|TRBV10-3
AISESRGNTEAF
>.|TRBJ1-4|.|TRBV5-1
ASSLDPLGSATNEKLF
>.|TRBJ1-4|.|TRBV15
ATSRNEGTNEKLF
>.|TRBJ1-6|.|TRBV5-6
ASTRRAYNSPLH
>.|TRBJ2-2|few|TRBV28
ASSGVFSTNTGELF
>TRBD1|TRBJ1-6|many|TRBV5-1
ASSSGQGNSPLH
>.|TRBJ2-3|few|TRBV12-3/TRBV12-4
ASSTGSDTDTQY
>.|TRBJ1-6|.|TRBV12-3/TRBV12-4
ASSLGGFSYNSPLH
>.|TRBJ1-2|few|TRBV5-1
ASSLANHSPSYGYT
>TRBD1|TRBJ2-5|.|TRBV4-1
ASSQGRGQSLKETQY
>.|TRBJ1-5|few|TRBV7-9
ASSDGLGTNQPQH
>.|TRBJ2-1|few|TRBV12-3/TRBV12-4
ASSLRSSYNEQF
>.|TRBJ1-3|.|TRBV28
ASSNTGAGGNTIY
>.|TRBJ2-1|.|TRBV27
ASSFLDEQF
>.|TRBJ2-3|.|TRBV12-3/TRBV12-4
ASSFRGTRTDTQY
>.|TRBJ1-5|few|TRBV12-3/TRBV12-4
ASSIGTVNQPQH
>.|TRBJ2-3|.|TRBV10-3
AISPGSSRTDTQY
>.|TRBJ1-1|.|TRBV19
ASSSQGTNTEAF
>TRBD2|TRBJ2-2|.|TRBV12-5
ASGYIPGLDTGELF